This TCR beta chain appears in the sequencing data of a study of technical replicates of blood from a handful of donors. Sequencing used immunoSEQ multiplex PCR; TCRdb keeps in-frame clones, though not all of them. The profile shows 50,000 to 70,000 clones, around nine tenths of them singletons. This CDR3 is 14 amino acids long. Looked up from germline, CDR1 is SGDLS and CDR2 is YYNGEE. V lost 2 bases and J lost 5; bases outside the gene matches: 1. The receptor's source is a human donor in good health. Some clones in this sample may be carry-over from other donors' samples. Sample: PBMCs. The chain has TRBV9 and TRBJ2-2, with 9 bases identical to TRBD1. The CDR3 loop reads CASSVGTGTGELFF. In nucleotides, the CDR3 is TGTGCCAGCAGCGTTGGGACAGGGACCGGGGAGCTGTTTTTT.